Detailed here is one T cell receptor beta chain. Its antigen is unknown. The data belong to a study of cytomegalovirus exposure and HLA in healthy donors. This CDR3 spans 14 amino acids. Germline V gene data show CDR1 as SGHRS and CDR2 as YFSETQ. The V and J ends lost 3 bases and 2 bases respectively, with 12 bases between them. Vbeta (60) and Jbeta (13) primers were used in the PCR. Data came from immunoSEQ multiplex PCR; TCRdb stores just in-frame clones and leaves some out. The profile shows 130,000 or so clones, around 74% of them singletons. Whole-study results and caveats: Apparent HLA restriction characterized most CMV-associated TCR beta chains in a later analysis.

The sequence was obtained from a middle-aged man in good health and CMV-seropositive. The chain employs TRBV5-1 and TRBJ2-7, with D maybe TRBD2 (5 bases). The sequenced sample was PBMCs. The CDR3 is CASSYRDGTYEQYF. Here the CDR3 DNA reads TGCGCCAGCAGCTACCGAGACGGGACCTACGAGCAGTACTTC. Filled out from reference TRBV5-1 and TRBJ2-7, the complete variable domain reads KAGVTQTPRYLIKTRGQQVTLSCSPISGHRSVSWYQQTPGQGLQFLFEYFSETQRNKGNFPGRFSGRQFSNSRSEMNVSTLELGDSALYLCASSYRDGTYEQYFGPGTRLTVT.